This entry features one T cell receptor (beta chain) sequence. It lacks a known antigen. Per-nucleotide qualities are absent, and no much larger clonotype sits a single base away. The CDR3 numbers 15 residues from cysteine through phenylalanine. The only DNA kept is the CDR3, 45 bases in frame from the first base. The germline V gene specifies SGHTA as CDR1 and FQGTGA as CDR2. V is clipped by 1 base and J by 6 bases, and the sequence between their germline boundaries is 12 bases long. This record belongs to a study of cytomegalovirus exposure and HLA in healthy donors (dated by TCRdb to 2016 to 2017). Concerning the study at large: An earlier analysis of a few hundred of the donors reported about 280 Gb of sequence data and approximately 120 million unique TCR beta sequences obtained from around 190 million T cells. Rather than drawing on any new phenotypic data, the later analysis identified candidate immune exposures from TCR beta sequences and the way those sequences occurred across donors. An early release that covered around 590 HLA-typed donors contained about 300 gigabases of sequencing data and 70 million to 100 million unique TCR sequences. Besides the first cohort of 500 to 700 subjects, a separate validation cohort made up of 120 different subjects was used. An earlier analysis of 587 of the donors applied high-throughput TCR beta sequencing to assess whether each TCR beta V gene segment acted as functional or pseudogenic. HLA typing included class I and class II loci at four-digit resolution. A later analysis re-examined previously published TCR beta repertoires from over 500 donors and added high-resolution HLA genotyping to investigate patterns of TCR occurrence. The number of donors typed differed by locus, with 629-630 for A, B, C, DRB1 and DQB1, 522 for DQA1, over 600 for DPA1, and approximately 470 for DPB1. A few DR-DQ haplotypes were handled as single units for association and clustering because linkage in the cohort was strong. Of the 300 to 500 genotyped donors, approximately 80% were placed in the genetic ancestry cluster associated with self-reported Caucasian donors. All discovery cohort repertoires had been generated using a single sequencing platform. To predict cytomegalovirus infection status, the study combined high-throughput TCR immunosequencing, statistical association of individual TCRs with disease status, and machine learning. The study aimed to test whether signatures of past pathogen exposure could be identified by cataloging public T cell receptors. On average, 235,054 unique TCR beta nucleotide sequences were sequenced per donor among a few hundred genotyped donors of the cohort, with roughly 18% of those sequences being non-productive. Alongside the repertoire data, information on donor age, sex, ethnicity and CMV serostatus was compiled. A later genetic analysis took genome-wide SNP genotypes for about 65% of the roughly 670 donors and used that subset as a discovery cohort. Using immunosequencing, the study profiled T cell repertoires from 500 to 800 subjects and related those repertoires to cytomegalovirus serostatus.

The cohort consisted of hundreds of healthy bone marrow donors. Cohort members were all nominally healthy when sampled, although unrecorded immune exposures were likely present. The donor tested CMV seronegative and was one of the 352 seronegative cohort members. Every donor gave a peripheral blood sample, and the peripheral blood mononuclear cells from that sample were used for TCR beta sequencing. Genomic DNA extraction from the blood cell samples was performed with the Qiagen DNeasy Blood Extraction Kit. The method was the immunoSEQ multiplex PCR assay. For the multiplex PCR, a mixture combining 60 forward primers for TCR Vbeta segments and 13 reverse primers for TCR Jbeta segments was used. The CDR3 region of rearranged TCR beta genes was amplified from genomic DNA with a multiplex PCR assay. Amplified TCR beta libraries were sequenced as 87-base-pair reads on the Illumina HiSeq System. As for the authors' bioinformatics: A later analysis counted 65 million to 90 million unique TCR beta chains across the 600 to 850 repertoires, and 9.5 million to 11 million of these chains were shared by at least two donors. To remove PCR and sequencing errors, raw reads were error-corrected and collapsed into unique sequences using a nearest-neighbor algorithm that merged closely related sequences. V, D and J gene segments were assigned by aligning CDR3 sequences to IMGT reference sequences. Each retained sequence needed at least a six-nucleotide match to both a V gene segment and a J gene segment. A rearrangement counted as productive if the CDR3 had no stop codons and remained in frame with V and J, and every other rearrangement counted as non-productive. Following IMGT convention, CDR3 was defined as the stretch from the second conserved V-encoded cysteine to the conserved J-encoded phenylalanine. In an earlier analysis of more than 550 of the donors, sequences lacking an unambiguous match to a single V gene segment were excluded. In an earlier analysis of approximately 550 of the donors, V segments were called functional above 56.7% productive rearrangements and were called segregating when the between-donor standard deviation exceeded 5%. A statistical classification framework was developed to diagnose cytomegalovirus status using the catalog of TCR beta chain sequences. In a later analysis, V and J genes were assigned by comparing TCR nucleotide sequences against IMGT/GENE-DB human TR gene sequences. The TCRdist pipeline was used in a later analysis to assign CDR3 sequences and most-parsimonious VDJ recombination scenarios. In a later analysis, each TCR beta chain was defined by its CDR3 amino acid sequence together with its V-gene family, and reads without a unique V-gene family were excluded. A later analysis removed 450 to 600 highly shared, low-generation-probability nucleotide sequences to deal with suspected cross-contamination and a sequencing artifact. In a later analysis, a clonal expansion index for each public chain was calculated from normalized within-repertoire ranks of inferred template counts. In a later analysis, generation probabilities were computed using a VDJ recombination model fitted to out-of-frame rearrangements, and the results were checked against IGoR. Hypergeometric tests were used in a later analysis to score TCR-TCR, TCR-HLA and TCR-CMV co-occurrence, with a repertoire-size bias correction applied to the TCR pairs. False discovery rates were estimated in a later analysis by permuting HLA or CMV assignments 20 times. A later analysis grouped co-occurring TCRs with DBSCAN, adding TCRdist sequence similarity when clustering within HLA-allele-positive subsets. Repertoires with fewer than 30,000 or more than 120,000 public chains, plus five repertoires with anomalous nucleotide sharing, were excluded from co-occurrence clustering. TCRdb took over this immuneACCESS table, retaining in-frame rearrangements with V and J assigned. Such tables are incomplete; in checked studies, under half of the missing clones stem from an unresolved V gene, and the remainder is unexplained. The V and J calls and the clone size are those of that table, but D and trimming were determined from the DNA. This sample is represented by roughly 130,000 clones; 79% of them were singletons. The ten biggest clones cover about 2% of the sample.

Beyond this particular receptor, the publication reports: When HLA alleles, especially DR and DQ, strongly co-occurred, TCR associations were difficult to assign to individual alleles. A total of 150 to 200 TCR beta chains were listed by the study as associated with cytomegalovirus. A further reported finding was that TCR beta sequences accurately predicted the HLA-A and HLA-B alleles for most subjects in the first cohort. In both the original and validation cohorts, the classifier was reported to diagnose cytomegalovirus status with high specificity and sensitivity. A cluster of highly shared sequence variants was judged likely to represent a technical artifact of the sequencing pipeline. In vitro tests confirmed that a few of the cytomegalovirus-associated TCR beta chains recognize cytomegalovirus antigens. This cohort had only TCR beta chains sequenced, and the lack of alpha or paired-chain data limited which features could be detected. Immune exposure information for the cohort was limited to CMV serostatus. V-gene and J-gene trimming of TCR beta chains was associated with a missense DCLRE1C variant in a later genetic analysis, and the association was replicated in an independent cohort. A later analysis found that most CMV-associated TCR beta chains appeared HLA-restricted, with HLA associations seemingly driven largely by CMV exposure. According to a later analysis, parvovirus B19, influenza, CMV and Epstein-Barr virus appeared linked to several top co-occurrence clusters. In a later analysis, 15,000 to 20,000 TCR beta sequences were associated with specific HLA alleles at a false discovery rate of 0.05. Presence/absence analyses assumed roughly uniform sequencing depth across donors, an assumption that may not hold. In a later analysis, HLA-associated TCR beta chains showed more clonal expansion and lower generation probabilities than non-associated chains that were equally common. The 87-base-pair reads could not distinguish some IMGT-functional V segments, including TRBV6-2 and TRBV6-3, so those segments were excluded. Because counts were too low, seventeen rarely observed V segments, including chromosome 9 orphons, were excluded from the earlier analysis of roughly 580 of the donors. Most TCR sequences were seen in very few donors, while some public TCRs were found in many individuals. In an earlier analysis of 587 of the donors, most TCR beta V segments appeared in productive rearrangements about 87% or about 30% of the time, broadly matching IMGT annotations. The authors suggested that the approach could potentially be generalized to other disease states and immunological phenotypes. A later analysis found that TCR association rates varied across HLA loci, with DRB1 alleles showing the most associated TCRs and HLA-C alleles the fewest. Because HLA typing was unavailable for some donors at each locus, only the typed subset was used in association tests. Correlated functional status among segregating V segments might be attributable to linkage disequilibrium, but an unknown experimental factor could not be ruled out. A later genetic analysis reported fewer N-insertions in productive TCRs among donors in an Asian-associated ancestry cluster than the approximately 700-donor mean.

Sequenced input: PBMCs. This TCR derives from a man aged 18 to 30 in good health and CMV-seronegative. The sequence joins TRBV7-3 to TRBJ2-2, and TRBD1 may be the D gene, going by 6 matching bases. For the CDR3, the sequence is CASSLRQVPPGELFF. The bases read TGTGCCAGCAGCTTAAGACAGGTCCCGCCCGGGGAGCTGTTTTTT.